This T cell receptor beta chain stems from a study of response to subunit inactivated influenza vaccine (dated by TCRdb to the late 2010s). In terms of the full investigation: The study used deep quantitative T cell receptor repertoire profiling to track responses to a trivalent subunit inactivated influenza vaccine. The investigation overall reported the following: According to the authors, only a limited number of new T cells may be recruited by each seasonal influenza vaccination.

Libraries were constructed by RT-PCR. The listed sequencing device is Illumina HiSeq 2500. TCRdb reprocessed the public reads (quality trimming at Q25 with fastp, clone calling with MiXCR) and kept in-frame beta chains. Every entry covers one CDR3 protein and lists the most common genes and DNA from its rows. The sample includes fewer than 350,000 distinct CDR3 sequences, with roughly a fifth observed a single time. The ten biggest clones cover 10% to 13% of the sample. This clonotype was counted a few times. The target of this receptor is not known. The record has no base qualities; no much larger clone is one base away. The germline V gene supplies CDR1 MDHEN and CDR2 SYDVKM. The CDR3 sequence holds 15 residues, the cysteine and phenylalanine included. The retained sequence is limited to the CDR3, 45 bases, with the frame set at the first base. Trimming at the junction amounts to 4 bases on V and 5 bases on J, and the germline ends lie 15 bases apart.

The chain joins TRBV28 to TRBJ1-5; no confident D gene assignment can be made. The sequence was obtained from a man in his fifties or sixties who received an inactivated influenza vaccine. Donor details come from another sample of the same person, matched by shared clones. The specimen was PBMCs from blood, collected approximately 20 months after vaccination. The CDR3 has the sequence CASSSRTEPHQPQHF. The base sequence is TGTGCCAGCAGTTCGAGGACCGAGCCCCATCAGCCCCAGCATTTT.